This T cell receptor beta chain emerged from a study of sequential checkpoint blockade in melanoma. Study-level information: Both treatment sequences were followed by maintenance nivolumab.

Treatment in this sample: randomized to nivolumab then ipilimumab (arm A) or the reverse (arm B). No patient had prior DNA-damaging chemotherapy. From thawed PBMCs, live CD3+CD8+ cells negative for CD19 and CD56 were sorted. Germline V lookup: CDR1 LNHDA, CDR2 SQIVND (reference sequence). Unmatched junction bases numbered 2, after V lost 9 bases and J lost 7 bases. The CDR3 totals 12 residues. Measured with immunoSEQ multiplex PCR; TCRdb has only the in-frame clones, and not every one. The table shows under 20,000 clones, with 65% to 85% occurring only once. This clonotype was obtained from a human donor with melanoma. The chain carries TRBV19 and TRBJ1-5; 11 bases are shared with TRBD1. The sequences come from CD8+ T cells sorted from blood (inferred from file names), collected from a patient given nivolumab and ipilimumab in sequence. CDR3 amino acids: CASGTGGQPQHF. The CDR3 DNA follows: TGTGCCAGCGGGACAGGGGGACAGCCCCAGCATTTT.